This entry features one T cell receptor beta chain sequence. Its target is not known. Time point denoted: week 23, last vaccination. Every vaccination contained 300 ug of the mutant IDH1 20-mer peptide and was paired with topical imiquimod. This entry belongs to a study of a mutant IDH1 vaccine in newly diagnosed glioma. Study at large: During weeks 1, 3, 5, 7, 11, 15, 19 and 23, patients received eight vaccinations. Before enrollment, patients got radiotherapy alone, temozolomide alone, or mostly the combination. Regarding the study as a whole: Pseudoprogression appeared independent of alterations in top peripheral clonotypes.

Assay: immunoSEQ multiplex PCR; the TCRdb copy retains only in-frame clones and omits some. This table has roughly 74,000 clones, around 83% appearing once. The germline CDR1 and CDR2 sequences are LNHDA and SQIVND (reference sequence). Trimming took 1 base from V and 6 from J, leaving 8 bases between them. The CDR3 consists of 13 residues. This chain links TRBV19 with TRBJ2-3; D unresolved. The sample in question was PBMCs, obtained from a glioma patient whose treatment included an IDH1 peptide vaccine. This receptor was taken from a woman aged 50 to 60 with glioma. The CDR3 loop is CASSIVWLDTQYF. As DNA, the CDR3 is TGTGCCAGTAGTATAGTCTGGCTGGATACGCAGTATTTT.